This T cell receptor beta chain was identified in a study of metastatic and nonmetastatic thyroid tumors. Study background: Repertoire comparisons spanned blood and tumor or nodule tissue from malignant and benign thyroid patients. The study, taken as a whole, reports: It was reported that TCR beta diversity was significantly higher in malignant thyroid tumors than benign nodules, in blood and tumor.

Remarks on this clone: Its antigen remains unknown.

Prior to thyroid surgery, none of the patients had received any treatment. In the original analysis: Clinicopathological groups differed in CDR3, with these differences serving to build a distant-metastasis classifier for papillary thyroid cancer. TCRdb re-clonotyped the PCR reads through MiXCR. The V and J calls were determined by TCRdb, not by the authors. The table records 30,000 to 40,000 clones, about 24% of them present only once. V gave up 6 bases and J gave up 3 bases; unmatched junction bases: 7. This CDR3 region has 14 residues. Germline V gives CDR1 SGHKS, CDR2 YYEKEE (reference sequence). What was sequenced was blood. The source is a female donor with papillary thyroid cancer or a benign thyroid nodule (not recorded which). Some clones in this sample may be carry-over from other donors' samples. The V and J genes are TRBV5-5 and TRBJ2-7; the match to TRBD1 covers 9 bases. The CDR3 DNA reads TGTGCCAGCATCCCCGGGACAGGGTTCTACGAGCAGTACTTC. It is translated as CASIPGTGFYEQYF.